Listed below are T cell receptor beta chains from one sample, sequenced in a study of regulatory T cells in long-lasting Graves disease. MiXCR, applied by TCRdb to the multiplex PCR reads, yields one record per CDR3 protein. The repertoire includes fewer than 450,000 distinct CDR3 sequences, over 14% of them detected once, and about 8.3% sits in the top ten. In addition, the sample was reused for a study of T cells in Graves' hyperthyroidism and ophthalmopathy.

Sequenced material: peripheral blood mononuclear cells (PBMCs), taken at new diagnosis, from a patient treated with antithyroid drugs. These receptors originate from a woman in her forties with Graves disease. The CDR3 runs from the conserved cysteine through the conserved F or W. The D gene is left open where the match is weak. A row's size may be missing; if present it is once, few, many or a size class.

J: TRBJ2-1
size: many
length: 14
V: TRBV27
D: NA
DNA: TGTGCCAGCAGTTTTGGGCTCTCCTACAATGAGCAGTTCTTC
CDR3: CASSFGLSYNEQFF

J: TRBJ1-2
size: NA
length: 14
V: TRBV24-1
D: TRBD1
DNA: TGTGCCACCAGTGACTACGACAGGGGCTATGGCTACACCTTC
CDR3: CATSDYDRGYGYTF

J: TRBJ1-6
size: many
length: 14
V: TRBV19
D: NA
DNA: TGTGCCAGTTTGGCCGCCCCAGGCGGTTCACCCCTCCACTTT
CDR3: CASLAAPGGSPLHF

J: TRBJ2-5
size: few
length: 14
V: TRBV7-8
D: NA
DNA: TGTGCCAGCAGCGATCGTCCCCTGGAGGAGACCCAGTACTTC
CDR3: CASSDRPLEETQYF

J: TRBJ2-7
size: many
length: 14
V: TRBV12-3/TRBV12-4
D: TRBD2
DNA: TGTGCCAGCAGTTCGGGAGGGCTCCGATACGAGCAGTACTTC
CDR3: CASSSGGLRYEQYF

J: TRBJ1-1
size: once
length: 12
V: TRBV2
D: NA
DNA: TGTGCCAGTCTGCGTTCCTACACTGAAGCTTTCTTT
CDR3: CASLRSYTEAFF

J: TRBJ2-3
size: many
length: 14
V: TRBV12-3/TRBV12-4
D: TRBD2
DNA: TGTGCCAGCAAGAGCGGGAGTAGCACAGATACGCAGTATTTT
CDR3: CASKSGSSTDTQYF

J: TRBJ1-1
size: NA
length: 11
V: TRBV19
D: NA
DNA: TGTGCCAGTAGATATGTCACTGAAGCTTTCTTT
CDR3: CASRYVTEAFF

J: TRBJ2-1
size: once
length: 11
V: TRBV29-1
D: NA
DNA: TGCAGCGTTCCCACTAGAAATGAGCAGTTCTTC
CDR3: CSVPTRNEQFF

J: TRBJ2-1
size: few
length: 16
V: TRBV9
D: TRBD2
DNA: TGTGCCAGCAGCGTAGGGCTAGCGGGAGCATTGAGTGAGCAGTTCTTC
CDR3: CASSVGLAGALSEQFF

J: TRBJ2-1
size: NA
length: 18
V: TRBV27
D: TRBD2
DNA: TGTGCCAGCAGTTCGGCCGTGGTAAGCGGGAGGGCCCGAAATGAGCAGTTCTTC
CDR3: CASSSAVVSGRARNEQFF

J: TRBJ1-2
size: few
length: 13
V: TRBV20-1
D: NA
DNA: TGCAGTGCTAGTACCAGGGGAAACTATGGCTACACCTTC
CDR3: CSASTRGNYGYTF

J: TRBJ1-2
size: NA
length: 15
V: TRBV20-1
D: TRBD1
DNA: TGCAGTGCTAGCCCAGGGGGCTCCCTTAACTATGGCTACACCTTC
CDR3: CSASPGGSLNYGYTF

J: TRBJ2-7
size: few
length: 12
V: TRBV6-1
D: NA
DNA: TGTGCCAGCATCGGGCAGGGGTACGAGCAGTACTTC
CDR3: CASIGQGYEQYF

J: TRBJ2-1
size: many
length: 14
V: TRBV11-2
D: NA
DNA: TGTGCCAGCAGCCCCCAGGAGCGGGCCGGTGAGCAGTTCTTC
CDR3: CASSPQERAGEQFF

J: TRBJ2-7
size: many
length: 12
V: TRBV30
D: NA
DNA: TGTGCCTGGAAAGACGACAACTACGAGCAGTACTTC
CDR3: CAWKDDNYEQYF

J: TRBJ2-5
size: few
length: 15
V: TRBV7-9
D: TRBD1
DNA: TGTGCCAGCAGCCCAAGGGACAGGGGGAAGGAGACCCAGTACTTC
CDR3: CASSPRDRGKETQYF

J: TRBJ2-7
size: many
length: 16
V: TRBV7-9
D: TRBD1
DNA: TGTGCCAGCAGCCAGTTACGGGACAGGGGTGTTCGTGGGCAGTACTTC
CDR3: CASSQLRDRGVRGQYF

J: TRBJ2-5
size: many
length: 15
V: TRBV28
D: NA
DNA: TGTGCCAGCAGTACCCTGAGCAGGGCCCTAGAGACCCAGTACTTC
CDR3: CASSTLSRALETQYF

J: TRBJ2-3
size: many
length: 13
V: TRBV2
D: TRBD2
DNA: TGTGCCAGCAGTGTTACTAGCGGGGATACGCAGTATTTT
CDR3: CASSVTSGDTQYF

J: TRBJ1-1
size: NA
length: 16
V: TRBV28
D: NA
DNA: TGTGCCAGCAGTTTGGGCGGGACCCCGGTGAACACTGAAGCTTTCTTT
CDR3: CASSLGGTPVNTEAFF

J: TRBJ2-7
size: many
length: 14
V: TRBV5-1
D: NA
DNA: TGCGCCAGCAGCACCGGACAGGGAGGGAACGAGCAGTACTTC
CDR3: CASSTGQGGNEQYF

J: TRBJ2-5
size: NA
length: 16
V: TRBV20-1
D: TRBD2
DNA: TGCAGTGCTAAAGGGACTAGCGGGAGCTACCAAGAGACCCAGTACTTC
CDR3: CSAKGTSGSYQETQYF

J: TRBJ2-3
size: many
length: 11
V: TRBV28
D: NA
DNA: TGTGCCAGCAGTTTCTTAGATACGCAGTATTTT
CDR3: CASSFLDTQYF

J: TRBJ2-1
size: many
length: 15
V: TRBV2
D: TRBD2
DNA: TGTGCCAGCAGCTTAAGCGGGAGCTCCTACAATGAGCAGTTCTTC
CDR3: CASSLSGSSYNEQFF

J: TRBJ2-7
size: many
length: 14
V: TRBV5-1
D: NA
DNA: TGCGCCAGCTCCCCCGGAAGGGGGGACTACGAGCAGTACTTC
CDR3: CASSPGRGDYEQYF

J: TRBJ2-3
size: many
length: 14
V: TRBV7-9
D: NA
DNA: TGTGCCAGCAGCAGGGGACTCGCCACAGATACGCAGTATTTT
CDR3: CASSRGLATDTQYF

J: TRBJ2-5
size: few
length: 17
V: TRBV28
D: NA
DNA: TGTGCCAGCAGTTTAAAGGGGTTTGGGGGGATAGGAGAGACCCAGTACTTC
CDR3: CASSLKGFGGIGETQYF

J: TRBJ2-7
size: NA
length: 13
V: TRBV5-5
D: NA
DNA: TGTGCCAGCAGCTTGAACAGGCAGTTCGAGCAGTACTTC
CDR3: CASSLNRQFEQYF

J: TRBJ2-5
size: many
length: 14
V: TRBV7-2
D: TRBD2
DNA: TGTGCCAGCAGCTCCTGGGGGGGTTTGGAGACCCAGTACTTC
CDR3: CASSSWGGLETQYF

J: TRBJ2-1
size: NA
length: 17
V: TRBV19
D: TRBD2
DNA: TGTGCCAGTAGTCTTTCTTACGCGGGAGGTTCCTACAATGAGCAGTTCTTC
CDR3: CASSLSYAGGSYNEQFF

J: TRBJ1-1
size: NA
length: 14
V: TRBV7-9
D: NA
DNA: TGTGCCAGCACCCTAGGGGGGGAGAACACTGAAGCTTTCTTT
CDR3: CASTLGGENTEAFF

J: TRBJ2-1
size: NA
length: 15
V: TRBV12-3/TRBV12-4
D: TRBD2
DNA: TGTGCCAGCAGTTTAGCGACTAGCTTGGTAAATGAGCAGTTCTTC
CDR3: CASSLATSLVNEQFF

J: TRBJ2-1
size: many
length: 16
V: TRBV5-1
D: TRBD2
DNA: TGCGCCAGCAGTTCTACTAGCGGGAGAAACTACAATGAGCAGTTCTTC
CDR3: CASSSTSGRNYNEQFF

J: TRBJ2-3
size: NA
length: 13
V: TRBV7-9
D: NA
DNA: TGTGCCAGCAGCCTAGGATACACAGATACGCAGTATTTT
CDR3: CASSLGYTDTQYF

J: TRBJ2-7
size: many
length: 18
V: TRBV28
D: NA
DNA: TGTGCCAGCAGGCCGGACAGTAACATTTTTGGGCCCTTCTACGAGCAGTACTTC
CDR3: CASRPDSNIFGPFYEQYF

J: TRBJ1-1
size: few
length: 14
V: TRBV25-1
D: TRBD1
DNA: TGTGCCAGCAGCCTGACAGGGGGCACGGCTGAAGCTTTCTTT
CDR3: CASSLTGGTAEAFF

J: TRBJ2-7
size: NA
length: 15
V: TRBV28
D: TRBD2
DNA: TGTGCCAGCAGCCGACCTAGCGGGAACTCCTACGAGCAGTACTTC
CDR3: CASSRPSGNSYEQYF

J: TRBJ1-5
size: few
length: 15
V: TRBV6-1
D: NA
DNA: TGTGCCAGCAGTGAAGCGACCTTGGGCAATCAGCCCCAGCATTTT
CDR3: CASSEATLGNQPQHF

J: TRBJ1-4
size: many
length: 18
V: TRBV27
D: TRBD1
DNA: TGTGCCAGCAGCTCAGAACAGGGGCTCCCGGCAACTAATGAAAAACTGTTTTTT
CDR3: CASSSEQGLPATNEKLFF

J: TRBJ2-1
size: NA
length: 16
V: TRBV7-9
D: TRBD2
DNA: TGTGCCAGCAGCTTATCATCTAGCGGTTACTACAATGAGCAGTTCTTC
CDR3: CASSLSSSGYYNEQFF

J: TRBJ1-6
size: many
length: 16
V: TRBV19
D: NA
DNA: TGTGCCAGTAGTATAGTGGCCTACCGTGGGGATTCACCCCTCCACTTT
CDR3: CASSIVAYRGDSPLHF

J: TRBJ2-3
size: many
length: 18
V: TRBV5-1
D: TRBD1
DNA: TGCGCCAGCAGCTTGGACCTCGACGGACAGGGGACTACAGATACGCAGTATTTT
CDR3: CASSLDLDGQGTTDTQYF

J: TRBJ1-1
size: many
length: 14
V: TRBV19
D: NA
DNA: TGTGCCAGTAGTATACGAGGGCAGGCCACTGAAGCTTTCTTT
CDR3: CASSIRGQATEAFF

J: TRBJ2-1
size: many
length: 13
V: TRBV2
D: NA
DNA: TGTGCCAGCCCCTCTTACCTTGGCAATGAGCAGTTCTTC
CDR3: CASPSYLGNEQFF

J: TRBJ2-5
size: NA
length: 16
V: TRBV5-5
D: TRBD2
DNA: TGTGCCAGCAGCTTGGCCCCAGCGGGAGGGCGTGAGACCCAGTACTTC
CDR3: CASSLAPAGGRETQYF

J: TRBJ2-3
size: many
length: 16
V: TRBV9
D: TRBD2
DNA: TGTGCCAGCAGCACCGCTAGCGGTCATCTCACAGATACGCAGTATTTT
CDR3: CASSTASGHLTDTQYF

J: TRBJ2-1
size: many
length: 18
V: TRBV12-5
D: NA
DNA: TGTGCTAGTGGTCCAGGTTTGAGGTGGGACCTATCCCACAATGAGCAGTTCTTC
CDR3: CASGPGLRWDLSHNEQFF

J: TRBJ2-7
size: many
length: 14
V: TRBV11-1
D: TRBD2
DNA: TGTGCCAGCAGCTGGGGTAGCGGGAGCTACGAGCAGTACTTC
CDR3: CASSWGSGSYEQYF

J: TRBJ2-7
size: many
length: 15
V: TRBV28
D: TRBD1
DNA: TGTGCCAGCACGGGACAGGGTGGTTCCTACTACGAGCAGTACTTC
CDR3: CASTGQGGSYYEQYF

J: TRBJ2-3
size: NA
length: 14
V: TRBV11-3
D: TRBD2
DNA: TGTGCCAGCGGACTAGCGGGAGGTACAGATACGCAGTATTTT
CDR3: CASGLAGGTDTQYF

J: TRBJ2-5
size: many
length: 12
V: TRBV28
D: NA
DNA: TGTGCCAGCAGTTCCCCCACCGAGACCCAGTACTTC
CDR3: CASSSPTETQYF

J: TRBJ1-1
size: many
length: 12
V: TRBV27
D: NA
DNA: TGTGCCAGCGGGGGGGCGCGTACTGAAGCTTTCTTT
CDR3: CASGGARTEAFF

J: TRBJ1-1
size: many
length: 15
V: TRBV20-1
D: TRBD1
DNA: TGCAGTGCTAGAGGGTATCAGGGGGCGAACACTGAAGCTTTCTTT
CDR3: CSARGYQGANTEAFF

J: TRBJ2-1
size: few
length: 18
V: TRBV7-6
D: NA
DNA: TGTGCCAGCAGCCCCCGGGACCACCAAAAAAGCTCCTACAATGAGCAGTTCTTC
CDR3: CASSPRDHQKSSYNEQFF